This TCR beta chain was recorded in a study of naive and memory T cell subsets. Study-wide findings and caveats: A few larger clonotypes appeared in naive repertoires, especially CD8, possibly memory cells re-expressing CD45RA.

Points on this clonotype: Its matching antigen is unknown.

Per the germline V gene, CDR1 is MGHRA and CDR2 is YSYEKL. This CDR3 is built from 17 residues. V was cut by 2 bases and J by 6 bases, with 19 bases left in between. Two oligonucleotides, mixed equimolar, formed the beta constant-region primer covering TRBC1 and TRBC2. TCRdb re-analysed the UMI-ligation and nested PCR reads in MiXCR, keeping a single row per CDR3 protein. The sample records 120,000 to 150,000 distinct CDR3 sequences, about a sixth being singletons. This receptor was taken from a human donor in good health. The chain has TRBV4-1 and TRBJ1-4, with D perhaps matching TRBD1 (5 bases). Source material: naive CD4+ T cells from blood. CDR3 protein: CASSQSASAIGDEKLFF. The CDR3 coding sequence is TGCGCCAGCAGCCAATCGGCGTCCGCTATAGGGGATGAAAAACTGTTTTTT.